This is a list of T cell receptor beta chains from one sample in a study of cytomegalovirus exposure and HLA in healthy donors. Using immunoSEQ multiplex PCR, the repertoire was profiled, and TCRdb retains in-frame clones only, with some absent. Among 200,000 or so clones listed, approximately 80% were seen once. Sequenced: PBMCs. The receptor set was obtained from a man aged 50-59 years in good health and CMV-seronegative. CDR3s include the opening cysteine and the closing phenylalanine or tryptophan. A D gene is named only where the DNA matches it firmly. Where a row states a size, it is once, few, many or the class of an expanded clone; other rows omit it.

TRBV29-1	.	TRBJ2-7	once	CSARLAAPYEQYF	TGCAGCGCCCGACTGGCGGCGCCCTACGAGCAGTACTTC
TRBV4-1	.	TRBJ1-2	.	CASSQAGGYGYTF	TGCGCCAGCAGCCAAGCGGGTGGGTATGGCTACACCTTC
TRBV10-3	TRBD2	TRBJ2-5	.	CAISDLTSGRRETQYF	TGTGCCATCAGTGACCTGACTAGCGGGAGGAGAGAGACCCAGTACTTC
TRBV27	TRBD2	TRBJ2-2	once	CASLGLALNTGELFF	TGTGCCAGCCTAGGACTAGCGCTGAACACCGGGGAGCTGTTTTTT
TRBV6-5	.	TRBJ2-1	once	CASTKRETYNEQFF	TGTGCCAGCACTAAACGGGAGACCTACAATGAGCAGTTCTTC
TRBV7-8	.	TRBJ2-1	.	CASSLGLAGEQFF	TGTGCCAGCAGCTTAGGACTGGCGGGGGAGCAGTTCTTC
TRBV12-5	.	TRBJ1-4	.	CASGLPREFNEKLFF	TGTGCTAGTGGTTTGCCCCGGGAGTTTAATGAAAAACTGTTTTTT
TRBV28	TRBD1	TRBJ2-1	.	CASSLFGTGGYNEQFF	TGTGCCAGCAGTTTATTTGGGACAGGGGGCTACAATGAGCAGTTCTTC
TRBV6-4	.	TRBJ1-2	once	CASSDSYGPGAYGYTF	TGTGCCAGCAGTGACTCTTACGGGCCAGGGGCTTATGGCTACACCTTC
TRBV19	.	TRBJ1-5	.	CASSIDLGGPQHF	TGTGCCAGTAGTATAGATCTGGGGGGGCCCCAGCATTTT
TRBV7-8	.	TRBJ1-1	.	CASSLAGTKNTEAFF	TGTGCCAGCAGCTTAGCCGGGACAAAGAACACTGAAGCTTTCTTT
TRBV5-6	.	TRBJ1-4	.	CASSLARNEKLFF	TGTGCCAGCAGCTTGGCGCGGAATGAAAAACTGTTTTTT
TRBV7-9	.	TRBJ1-5	.	CASSSGGVGQPQHF	TGTGCCAGCAGCTCCGGGGGGGTTGGCCAGCCCCAGCATTTT
TRBV7-2	TRBD2	TRBJ2-1	.	CASSLGSPSGRAHEQFF	TGTGCCAGCAGCTTGGGGTCTCCTAGCGGGAGGGCCCATGAGCAGTTCTTC
TRBV25-1	.	TRBJ1-1	.	CASRGNRGTEAFF	TGTGCCAGCAGGGGGAACCGGGGCACTGAAGCTTTCTTT
TRBV28	.	TRBJ1-2	.	CASRSGMGNYGYTF	TGTGCCAGTCGATCAGGGATGGGAAACTATGGCTACACCTTC
TRBV5-1	.	TRBJ1-5	.	CASRVGDGANQPQHF	TGCGCCAGCCGAGTCGGAGACGGCGCCAATCAGCCCCAGCATTTT
TRBV5-1	.	TRBJ2-2	.	CASSLTGTGELFF	TGCGCCAGCAGCTTGACAGGGACCGGGGAGCTGTTTTTT